In this sample, the clone carrying this T cell receptor (beta chain) turned up a few times. The source of the sample is a study of HIV-infected patients and healthy controls. Per germline, CDR1 SQVTM and CDR2 ANQGSEA. J was trimmed by 3 bases and V by 1 base; bases with no gene match: 3. The CDR3 is 14 amino acids. From the 5' RACE reads, TCRdb called clonotypes with MiXCR, one entry per CDR3 protein. The sample yields tens of thousands of distinct CDR3 sequences, 15% to 20% seen once. The TCR was taken from a human donor in good health. The source material was CD4+ T cells from blood. This sequence joins TRBV29-1 and TRBJ2-7, with 10 nucleotides matching TRBD2. CDR3 residues: CSVEAPSGSYEQYF. The CDR3 DNA is TGCAGCGTTGAAGCCCCTAGCGGGAGCTACGAGCAGTACTTC.